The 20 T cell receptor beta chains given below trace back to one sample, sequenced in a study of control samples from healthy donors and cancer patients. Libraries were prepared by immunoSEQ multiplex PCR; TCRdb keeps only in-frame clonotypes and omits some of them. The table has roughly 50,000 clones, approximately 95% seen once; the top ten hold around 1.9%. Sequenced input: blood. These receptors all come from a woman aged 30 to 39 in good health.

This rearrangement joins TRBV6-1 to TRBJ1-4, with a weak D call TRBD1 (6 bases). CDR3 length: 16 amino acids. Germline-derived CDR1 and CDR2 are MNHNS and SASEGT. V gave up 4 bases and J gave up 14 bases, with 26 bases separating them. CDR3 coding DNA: TGTGCCAGCAGTGCTGGGACAAGCGGTGGATCCAATTGGCTGTTTTTT. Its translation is CASSAGTSGGSNWLFF.

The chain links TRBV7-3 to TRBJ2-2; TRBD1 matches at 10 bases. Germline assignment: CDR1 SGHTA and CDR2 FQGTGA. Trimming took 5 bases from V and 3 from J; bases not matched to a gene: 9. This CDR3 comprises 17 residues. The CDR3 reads CASSPRPGQGYTGELFF. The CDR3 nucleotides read TGTGCCAGCAGCCCCCGCCCGGGACAGGGGTACACCGGGGAGCTGTTTTTT.

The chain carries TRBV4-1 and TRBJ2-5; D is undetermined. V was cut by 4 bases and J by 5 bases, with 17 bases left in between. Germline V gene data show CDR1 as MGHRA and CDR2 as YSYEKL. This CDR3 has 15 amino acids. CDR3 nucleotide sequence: TGCGCCAGCAGCCCCGGGCCGGCGGTGGGGGAGACCCAGTACTTC. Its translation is CASSPGPAVGETQYF.

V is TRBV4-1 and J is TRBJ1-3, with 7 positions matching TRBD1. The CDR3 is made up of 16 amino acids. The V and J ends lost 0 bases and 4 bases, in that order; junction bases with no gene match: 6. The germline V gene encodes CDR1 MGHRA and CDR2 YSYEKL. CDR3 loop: CASSQDTGVVGNTIYF. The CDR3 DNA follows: TGCGCCAGCAGCCAAGACACAGGGGTGGTCGGAAACACCATATATTTT.

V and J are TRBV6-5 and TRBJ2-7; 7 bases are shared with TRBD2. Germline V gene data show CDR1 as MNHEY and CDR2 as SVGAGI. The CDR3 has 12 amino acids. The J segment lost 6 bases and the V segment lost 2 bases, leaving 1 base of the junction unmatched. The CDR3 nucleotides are TGTGCCAGCAGTTACAGCGGGACCGAGCAGTACTTC. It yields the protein CASSYSGTEQYF.

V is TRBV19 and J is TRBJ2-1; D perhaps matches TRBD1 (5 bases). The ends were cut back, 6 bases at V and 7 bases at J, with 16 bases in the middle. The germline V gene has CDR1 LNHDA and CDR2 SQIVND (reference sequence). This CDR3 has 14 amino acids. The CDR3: CASSPQGLRNEQFF. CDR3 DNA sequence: TGTGCCAGTAGCCCCCAGGGATTACGGAATGAGCAGTTCTTC.

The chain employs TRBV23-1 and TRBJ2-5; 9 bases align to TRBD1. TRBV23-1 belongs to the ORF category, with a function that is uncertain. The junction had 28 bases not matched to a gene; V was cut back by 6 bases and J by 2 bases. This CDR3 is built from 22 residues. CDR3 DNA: TGCGCCAGCAGCCTCAATTATTTACAGGGGGCGGACTCGGCCCGGATGCAAGAGACCCAGTACTTC. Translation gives CASSLNYLQGADSARMQETQYF.

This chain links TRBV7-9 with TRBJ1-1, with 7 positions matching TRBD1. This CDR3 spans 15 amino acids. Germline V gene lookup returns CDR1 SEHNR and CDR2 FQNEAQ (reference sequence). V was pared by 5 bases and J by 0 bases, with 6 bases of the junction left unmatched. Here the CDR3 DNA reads TGTGCCAGCAGCCTTCCGGGACAGTTGAACACTGAAGCTTTCTTT. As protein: CASSLPGQLNTEAFF.

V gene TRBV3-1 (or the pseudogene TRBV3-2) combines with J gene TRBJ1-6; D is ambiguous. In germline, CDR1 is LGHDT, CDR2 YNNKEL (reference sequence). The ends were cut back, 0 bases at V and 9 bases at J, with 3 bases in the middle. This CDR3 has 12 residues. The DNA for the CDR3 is TGTGCCAGCAGCCAAGATCTTTCACCCCTCCACTTT. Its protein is CASSQDLSPLHF.

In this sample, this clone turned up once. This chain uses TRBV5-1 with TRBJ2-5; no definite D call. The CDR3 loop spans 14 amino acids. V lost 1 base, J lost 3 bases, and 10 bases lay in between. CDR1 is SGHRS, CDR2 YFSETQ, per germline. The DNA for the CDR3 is TGCGCCAGCAGCTTGACCCTAGGGAAAGAGACCCAGTACTTC. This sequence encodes CASSLTLGKETQYF.

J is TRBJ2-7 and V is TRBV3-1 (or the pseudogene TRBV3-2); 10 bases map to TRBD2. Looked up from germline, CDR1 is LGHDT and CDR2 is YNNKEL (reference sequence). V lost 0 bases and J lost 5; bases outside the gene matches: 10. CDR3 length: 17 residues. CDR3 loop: CASSQEKGLAGDHEQYF. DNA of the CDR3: TGTGCCAGCAGCCAAGAAAAGGGTCTAGCGGGAGATCACGAGCAGTACTTC.

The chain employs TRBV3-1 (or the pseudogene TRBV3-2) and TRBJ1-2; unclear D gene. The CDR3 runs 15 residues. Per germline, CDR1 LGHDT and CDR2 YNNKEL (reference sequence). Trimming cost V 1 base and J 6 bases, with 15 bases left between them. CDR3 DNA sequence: TGTGCCAGCAGCCAAGCCCCCGGGGTGGTGGATGGCTACACCTTC. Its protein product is CASSQAPGVVDGYTF.

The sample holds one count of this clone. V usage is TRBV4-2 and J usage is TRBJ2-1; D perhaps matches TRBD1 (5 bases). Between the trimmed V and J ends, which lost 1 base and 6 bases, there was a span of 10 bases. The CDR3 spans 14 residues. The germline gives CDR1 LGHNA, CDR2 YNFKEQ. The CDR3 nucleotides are TGTGCCAGCAGCCAAGTGACAGAACTCAATGAGCAGTTCTTC. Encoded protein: CASSQVTELNEQFF.

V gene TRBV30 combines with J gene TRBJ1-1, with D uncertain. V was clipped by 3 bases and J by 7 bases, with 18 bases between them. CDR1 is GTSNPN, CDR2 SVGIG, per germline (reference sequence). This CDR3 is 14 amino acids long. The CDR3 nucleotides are TGTGCCTGGAGACCGACCGGGCCTGGCGATGAAGCTTTCTTT. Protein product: CAWRPTGPGDEAFF.

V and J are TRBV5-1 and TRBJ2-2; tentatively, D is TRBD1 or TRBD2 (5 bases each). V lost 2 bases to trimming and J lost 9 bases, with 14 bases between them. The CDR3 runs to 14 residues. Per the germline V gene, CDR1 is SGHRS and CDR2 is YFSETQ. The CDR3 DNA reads TGCGCCAGCAGCTTAGGGGAGAGAGGTTGGGAGCTGTTTTTT. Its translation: CASSLGERGWELFF.

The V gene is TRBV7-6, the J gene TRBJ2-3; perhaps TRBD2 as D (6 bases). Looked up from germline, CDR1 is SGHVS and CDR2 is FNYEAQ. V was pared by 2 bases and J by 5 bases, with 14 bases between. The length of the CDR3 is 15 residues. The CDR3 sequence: CASSLRRETRDTQYF. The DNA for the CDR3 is TGTGCCAGCAGCTTACGGAGGGAGACTAGAGATACGCAGTATTTT.

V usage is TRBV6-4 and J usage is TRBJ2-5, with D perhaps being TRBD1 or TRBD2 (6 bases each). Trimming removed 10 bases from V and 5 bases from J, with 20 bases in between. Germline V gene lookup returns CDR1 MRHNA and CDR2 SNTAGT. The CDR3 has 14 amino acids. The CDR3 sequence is CATRGRGGGETQYF. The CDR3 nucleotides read TGTGCCACACGGGGCAGGGGAGGCGGGGAGACCCAGTACTTC.

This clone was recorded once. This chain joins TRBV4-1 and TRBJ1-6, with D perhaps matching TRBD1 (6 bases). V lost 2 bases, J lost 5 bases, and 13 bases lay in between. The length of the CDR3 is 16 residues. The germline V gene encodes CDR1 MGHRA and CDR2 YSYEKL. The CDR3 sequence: CASSQQQGVHNSPLHF. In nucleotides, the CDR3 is TGCGCCAGCAGCCAACAACAGGGAGTTCATAATTCACCCCTCCACTTT.

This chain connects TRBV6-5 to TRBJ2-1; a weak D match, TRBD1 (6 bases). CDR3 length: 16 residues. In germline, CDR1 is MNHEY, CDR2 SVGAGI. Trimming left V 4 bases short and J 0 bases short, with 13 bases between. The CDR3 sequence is CASSFSGESSYNEQFF. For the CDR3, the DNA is TGTGCCAGCAGTTTTTCAGGGGAAAGCTCCTACAATGAGCAGTTCTTC.

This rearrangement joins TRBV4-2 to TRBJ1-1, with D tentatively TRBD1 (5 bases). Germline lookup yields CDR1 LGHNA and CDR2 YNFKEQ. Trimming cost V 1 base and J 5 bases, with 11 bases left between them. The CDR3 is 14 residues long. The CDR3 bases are TGTGCCAGCAGCCAAGCGGACGGACAAACTGAAGCTTTCTTT. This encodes CASSQADGQTEAFF.